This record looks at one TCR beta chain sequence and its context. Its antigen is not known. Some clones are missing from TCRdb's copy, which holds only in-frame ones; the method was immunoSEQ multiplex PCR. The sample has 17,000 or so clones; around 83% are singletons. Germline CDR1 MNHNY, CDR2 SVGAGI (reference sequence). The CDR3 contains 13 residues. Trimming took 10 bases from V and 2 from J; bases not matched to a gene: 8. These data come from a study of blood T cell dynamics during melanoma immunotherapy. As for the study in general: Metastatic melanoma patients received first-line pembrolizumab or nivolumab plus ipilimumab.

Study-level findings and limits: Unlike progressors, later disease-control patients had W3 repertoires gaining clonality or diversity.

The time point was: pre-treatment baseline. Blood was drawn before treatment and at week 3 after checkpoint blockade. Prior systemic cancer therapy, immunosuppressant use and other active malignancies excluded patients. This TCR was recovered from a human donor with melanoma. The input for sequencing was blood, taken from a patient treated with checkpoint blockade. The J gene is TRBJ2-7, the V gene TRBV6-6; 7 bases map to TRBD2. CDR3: CATARGGAYEQYF. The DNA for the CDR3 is TGTGCCACCGCCCGGGGAGGGGCCTACGAGCAGTACTTC.